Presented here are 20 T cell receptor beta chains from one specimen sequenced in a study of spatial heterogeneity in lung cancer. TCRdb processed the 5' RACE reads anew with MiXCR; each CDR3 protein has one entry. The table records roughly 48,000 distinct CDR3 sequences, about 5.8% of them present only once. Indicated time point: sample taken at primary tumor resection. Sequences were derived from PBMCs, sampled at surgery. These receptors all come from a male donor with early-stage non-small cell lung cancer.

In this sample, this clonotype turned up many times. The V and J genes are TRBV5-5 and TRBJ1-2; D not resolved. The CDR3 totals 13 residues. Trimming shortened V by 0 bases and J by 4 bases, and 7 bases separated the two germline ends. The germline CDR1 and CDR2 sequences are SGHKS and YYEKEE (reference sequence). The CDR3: CASSLARGYGYTF. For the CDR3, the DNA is TGTGCCAGCAGCTTGGCACGGGGCTATGGCTACACCTTC.

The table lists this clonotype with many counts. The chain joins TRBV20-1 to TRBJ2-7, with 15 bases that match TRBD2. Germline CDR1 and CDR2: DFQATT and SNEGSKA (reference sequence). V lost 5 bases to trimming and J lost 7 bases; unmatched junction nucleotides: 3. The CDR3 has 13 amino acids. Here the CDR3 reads CSAGLAGGREQYF. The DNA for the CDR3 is TGCAGTGCTGGACTAGCGGGAGGGAGAGAGCAGTACTTC.

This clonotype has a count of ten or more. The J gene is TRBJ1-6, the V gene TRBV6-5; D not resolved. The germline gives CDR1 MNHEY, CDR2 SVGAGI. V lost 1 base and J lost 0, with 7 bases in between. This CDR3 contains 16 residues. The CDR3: CASSYYSSSYNSPLHF. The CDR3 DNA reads TGTGCCAGCAGTTACTATTCGAGCTCCTATAATTCACCCCTCCACTTT.

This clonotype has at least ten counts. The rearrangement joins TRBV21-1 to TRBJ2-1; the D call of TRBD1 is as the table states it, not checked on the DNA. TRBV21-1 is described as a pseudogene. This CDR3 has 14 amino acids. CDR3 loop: CASHKGDRGNEQFF. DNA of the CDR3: TGTGCCAGTCACAAGGGCGACAGGGGAAATGAGCAGTTCTTC.

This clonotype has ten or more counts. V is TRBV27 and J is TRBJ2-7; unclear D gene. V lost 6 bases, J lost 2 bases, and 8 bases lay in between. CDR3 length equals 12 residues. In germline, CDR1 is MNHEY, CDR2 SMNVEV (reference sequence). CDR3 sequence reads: CASRTVPYEQYF. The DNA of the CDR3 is TGTGCCAGCAGGACGGTCCCCTACGAGCAGTACTTC.

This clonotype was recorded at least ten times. The CDR3 loop reads CASSKAGTTDNEQFF. In DNA, the CDR3 is TGCGCCAGCAGCAAAGCCGGGACAACCGACAATGAGCAGTTCTTC. V gene TRBV5-1 combines with J gene TRBJ2-1, with a possible D match to TRBD1 (6 bases). V dropped 4 bases and J dropped 5 bases, with 16 bases sitting between them. CDR3 length equals 15 residues. Germline CDR1 is SGHRS and CDR2 is YFSETQ.

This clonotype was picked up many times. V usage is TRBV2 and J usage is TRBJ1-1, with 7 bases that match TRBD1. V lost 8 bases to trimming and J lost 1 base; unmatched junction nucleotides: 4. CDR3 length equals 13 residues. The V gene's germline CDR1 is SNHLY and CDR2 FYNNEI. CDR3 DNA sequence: TGTGCCAGCGAGGGGGACAGGAACACTGAAGCTTTCTTT. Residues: CASEGDRNTEAFF.

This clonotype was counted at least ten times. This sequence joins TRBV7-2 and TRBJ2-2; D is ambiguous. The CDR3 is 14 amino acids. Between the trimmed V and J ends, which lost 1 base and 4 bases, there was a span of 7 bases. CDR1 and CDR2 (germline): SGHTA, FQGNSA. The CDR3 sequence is CASSLGLTTGELFF. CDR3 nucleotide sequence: TGTGCCAGCAGCTTAGGCCTCACCACCGGGGAGCTGTTTTTT.

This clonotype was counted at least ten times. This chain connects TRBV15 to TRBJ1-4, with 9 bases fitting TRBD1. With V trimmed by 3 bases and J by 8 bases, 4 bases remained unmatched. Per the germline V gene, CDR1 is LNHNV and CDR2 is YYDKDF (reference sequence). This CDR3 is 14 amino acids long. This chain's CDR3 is CATSRGQGREKLFF. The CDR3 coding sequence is TGTGCCACCAGCAGGGGACAGGGCAGGGAAAAACTGTTTTTT.

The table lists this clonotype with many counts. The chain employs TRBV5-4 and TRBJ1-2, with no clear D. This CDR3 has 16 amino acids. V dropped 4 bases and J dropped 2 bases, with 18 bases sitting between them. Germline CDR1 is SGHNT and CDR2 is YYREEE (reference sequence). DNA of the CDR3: TGTGCCAGCAGCCCCCGCGAGTCAAGGCCCAACTATGGCTACACCTTC. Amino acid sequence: CASSPRESRPNYGYTF.

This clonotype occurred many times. CDR3 bases: TGTGCCAGCAGCGCGGACAGGGGGTCCGAGACCCAGTACTTC. Amino acids: CASSADRGSETQYF. V usage is TRBV11-2 and J usage is TRBJ2-5; 10 bases fit TRBD1. This CDR3 contains 14 residues. Germline CDR1 SGHAT, CDR2 FQNNGV. V shed 5 bases and J 5 bases; nucleotides not matched to a gene: 5. Looking up the rest from reference TRBV11-2 and TRBJ2-5 gives the full variable domain: EAGVAQSPRYKIIEKRQSVAFWCNPISGHATLYWYQQILGQGPKLLIQFQNNGVVDDSQLPKDRFSAERLKGVDSTLKIQPAKLEDSAVYLCASSADRGSETQYFGPGTRLLVL.

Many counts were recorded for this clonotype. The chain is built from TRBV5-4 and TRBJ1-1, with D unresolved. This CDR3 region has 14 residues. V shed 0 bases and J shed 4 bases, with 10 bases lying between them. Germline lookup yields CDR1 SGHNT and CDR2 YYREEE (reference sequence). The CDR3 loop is CASSLGGPLTEAFF. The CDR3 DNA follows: TGTGCCAGCAGCTTGGGAGGCCCTCTCACTGAAGCTTTCTTT.

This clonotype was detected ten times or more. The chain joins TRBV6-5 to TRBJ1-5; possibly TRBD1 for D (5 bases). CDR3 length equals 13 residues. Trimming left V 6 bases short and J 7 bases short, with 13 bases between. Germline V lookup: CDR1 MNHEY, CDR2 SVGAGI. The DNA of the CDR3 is TGTGCCAGCAGGGTCAGGGATGGACAGCCCCAGCATTTT. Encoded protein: CASRVRDGQPQHF.

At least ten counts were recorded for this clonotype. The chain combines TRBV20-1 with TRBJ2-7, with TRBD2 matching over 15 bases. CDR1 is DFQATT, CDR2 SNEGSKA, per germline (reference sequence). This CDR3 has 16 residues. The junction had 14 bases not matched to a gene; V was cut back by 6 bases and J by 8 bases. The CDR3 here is CSAPGLAGGPSSKQYF. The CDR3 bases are TGCAGTGCCCCGGGACTAGCGGGAGGCCCCTCATCGAAGCAGTACTTC.

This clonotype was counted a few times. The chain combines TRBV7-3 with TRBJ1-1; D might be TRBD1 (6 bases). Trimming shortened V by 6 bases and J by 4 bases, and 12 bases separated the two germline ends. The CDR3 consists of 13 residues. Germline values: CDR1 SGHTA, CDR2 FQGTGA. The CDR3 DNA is TGTGCCAGCAGTCCGGGGGCGCGCACTGAAGCTTTCTTT. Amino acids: CASSPGARTEAFF. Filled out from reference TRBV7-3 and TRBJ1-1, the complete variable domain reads GAGVSQTPSNKVTEKGKYVELRCDPISGHTALYWYRQSLGQGPEFLIYFQGTGAADDSGLPNDRFFAVRPEGSVSTLKIQRTERGDSAVYLCASSPGARTEAFFGQGTRLTVV.

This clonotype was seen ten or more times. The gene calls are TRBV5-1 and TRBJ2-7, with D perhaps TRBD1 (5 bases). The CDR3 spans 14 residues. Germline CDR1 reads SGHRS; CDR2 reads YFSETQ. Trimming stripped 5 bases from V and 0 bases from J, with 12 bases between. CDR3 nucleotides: TGCGCCAGCAGGGCGGACACCGACTCCTACGAGCAGTACTTC. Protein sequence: CASRADTDSYEQYF.

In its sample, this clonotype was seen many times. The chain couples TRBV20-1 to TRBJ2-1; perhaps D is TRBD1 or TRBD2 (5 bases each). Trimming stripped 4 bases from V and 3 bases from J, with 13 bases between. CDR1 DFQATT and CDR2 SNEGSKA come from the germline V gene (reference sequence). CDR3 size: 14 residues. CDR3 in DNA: TGCAGTGCTACACAAGGGGACGGCTACAATGAGCAGTTCTTC. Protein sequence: CSATQGDGYNEQFF.

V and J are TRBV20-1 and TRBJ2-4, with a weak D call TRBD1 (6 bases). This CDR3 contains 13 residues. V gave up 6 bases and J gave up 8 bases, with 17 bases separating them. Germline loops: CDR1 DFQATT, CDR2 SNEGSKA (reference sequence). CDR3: CSALTEGGDIQYF. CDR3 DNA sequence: TGCAGTGCGCTAACCGAAGGGGGTGACATTCAGTACTTC.

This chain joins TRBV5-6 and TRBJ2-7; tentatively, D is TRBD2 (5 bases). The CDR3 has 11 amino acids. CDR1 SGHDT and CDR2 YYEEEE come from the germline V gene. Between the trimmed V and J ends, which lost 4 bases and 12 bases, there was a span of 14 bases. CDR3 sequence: CASSRRLEVYF. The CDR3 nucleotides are TGTGCCAGCAGCCGGAGGCTGGAGGTGTACTTC.

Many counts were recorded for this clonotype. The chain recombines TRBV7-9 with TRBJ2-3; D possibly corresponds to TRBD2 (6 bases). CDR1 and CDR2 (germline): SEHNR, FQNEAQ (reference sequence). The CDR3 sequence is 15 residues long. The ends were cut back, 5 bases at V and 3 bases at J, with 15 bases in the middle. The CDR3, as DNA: TGTGCCAGCAGCCGGATGGGGGGAGGAACAGATACGCAGTATTTT. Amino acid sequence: CASSRMGGGTDTQYF.